Listed below are T cell receptor beta chains from one sample, sequenced in a study of blood T cell repertoires in COVID-19. TCRdb keeps only in-frame clones here, not all; method: immunoSEQ multiplex PCR. The sample gives 120,000 to 150,000 clones, 70% to 90% of which show up once; about 2.8% is in the top ten. The sequenced material came from peripheral blood. Receptors were obtained from a human donor with acute or convalescent COVID-19. The donor label of this sample is uncertain. Each CDR3 is given with its conserved first and last residue. D genes are given only for firm matches. Clone size is stated in some rows and not others, as once, few, many or a class when expanded.

TRBJ1-6,NA,TRBV2,NA,TGTGCCAGCAGTGAGGGATACAGGGCTAATTCACCCCTCCACTTT,CASSEGYRANSPLHF
TRBJ1-5,NA,TRBV30,NA,TGTGCCTGGGTGACTGGGGGGAGCAATCAGCCCCAGCATTTT,CAWVTGGSNQPQHF
TRBJ1-5,NA,TRBV7-2,NA,TGTGCCAGCAGCTTAGGAAGGGCCGGGGGACAGCCCCAGCATTTT,CASSLGRAGGQPQHF
TRBJ1-6,NA,TRBV6-2/TRBV6-3,NA,TGTGCCAGCAGTTACGTGGCGGAGGAGGGATCACCCCTCCACTTT,CASSYVAEEGSPLHF
TRBJ1-4,NA,TRBV6-1,NA,TGTGCCAGCAGTGAATCTCTCCAGGCCTTTAATGAAAAACTGTTTTTT,CASSESLQAFNEKLFF
TRBJ2-7,TRBD1,TRBV27,NA,TGTGCCAGCAGTCCGGACAGGGCATCCGAGCAGTACTTC,CASSPDRASEQYF
TRBJ1-2,NA,TRBV6-2/TRBV6-3,NA,TGTGCCAGCAGTTACCAGGGGTATGGCTACACCTTC,CASSYQGYGYTF
TRBJ1-4,TRBD1,TRBV5-1,NA,TGCGCCAGCAGCCGGACAGGAACTAATGAAAAACTGTTTTTT,CASSRTGTNEKLFF
TRBJ1-3,NA,TRBV4-2,NA,TGTGCCAGCAGCCAAGATCCGGGACTCTCTGGAAACACCATATATTTT,CASSQDPGLSGNTIYF
TRBJ1-2,TRBD1,TRBV28,few,TGTGCCAGCAGTTTGACAGGGGGCTATGGCTACACCTTC,CASSLTGGYGYTF
TRBJ2-5,TRBD2,TRBV30,NA,TGTGCCTGGGGGATAGGGACTAGCGGGCCGCAAGAGACCCAGTACTTC,CAWGIGTSGPQETQYF
TRBJ2-7,TRBD1,TRBV5-8,NA,TGTGCCAGCAGCTTGGAAGGACAGGGCTACGAGCAGTACTTC,CASSLEGQGYEQYF
TRBJ1-1,NA,TRBV6-6,NA,TGTGCCAGCAGTTACGGCGGGGGGAACATGAACACTGAAGCTTTCTTT,CASSYGGGNMNTEAFF
TRBJ2-5,NA,TRBV5-6,NA,TGTGCCAGCAGCCAATGGGGCTTCCCGTTACAGACCCAGTACTTC,CASSQWGFPLQTQYF
TRBJ1-5,TRBD1,TRBV5-1,NA,TGCGCCAGCAGCTGGACAGGGGATAGCAATCAGCCCCAGCATTTT,CASSWTGDSNQPQHF
TRBJ2-3,TRBD2,TRBV4-3,NA,TGCGCCAGCAGCCAACCTAGCGGTCCTAGCACAGATACGCAGTATTTT,CASSQPSGPSTDTQYF
TRBJ2-2,TRBD1,TRBV19,NA,TGTGCCAGTATCCCCCGGGACAGGCGGGCGACCGGGGAGCTGTTTTTT,CASIPRDRRATGELFF